This TCR beta chain was identified in a study of identical twins (dated by TCRdb to the mid-2010s). For the wider study: To test whether fetal clonotypes persist, this study deep-sequenced TCR alpha and beta repertoires from monozygotic twins, from unrelated adults of various ages, and from cord blood. To rule out contamination, replicate twin experiments were performed at different times with different library preparation protocols. General findings and caveats noted by the study authors: In monozygotic twins, recombination models systematically underestimated out-of-frame TCR alpha sharing, but the models matched the sharing seen between unrelated individuals. A weaker excess of twin sharing was found in beta out-of-frame sequences because the signal-to-noise ratio was lowered by fewer shared sequences. Because the same donors could not be followed over many years, conclusions were based on cross-sectional statistical analysis. Fewer insertions were carried by abundant cord blood beta clonotypes; a weaker similar trend was observed in young adult naive repertoires, while no such trend was observed in memory repertoires. Compared with coincidental sharing between unrelated individuals, an excess of low generation-probability sequences was observed among out-of-frame TCR alpha sequences shared between twins. Invariant T cells such as MAIT and iNKT could partly confound zero-insertion analyses, though diverse VJ usage argued against this for most clonotypes.

This clonotype was seen a handful of times. Its recognized antigen is unknown. The junction differs from germline at one of its ends, possibly a read error. Library preparation employed 5' RACE. Sequencing instrument: Illumina HiSeq 2000. A universal primer binding site was introduced by template switching, and a unique molecular identifier was present in the final cDNA, enabling accurate counting of TCR cDNA molecules. First-strand cDNA for TCR alpha and beta chains was synthesized from specific primers in the conserved constant-segment region. Each cDNA library was double barcoded, with a SMART-Mk sample barcode plus Illumina barcodes, to control for contamination. TruSeq adapter sequences, together with Illumina sample barcodes, were added in two successive PCR steps. The Illumina HiSeq platform was used with custom primers to sequence TCR alpha and beta cDNA libraries. In the paper's pipeline: MiGEC processed the raw reads to extract unique molecular identifiers, while MiXCR was used to determine the CDR3 positions. For each individual, recombination models were inferred using an EM algorithm with the repgenHMM and IGoR tools. The analysis of shared clonotypes was done with the tcR package in R, with sharing normalized by the product of cloneset sizes. Out-of-frame nonproductive sequences were analyzed to study raw recombination free of thymic and clonal selection effects. The public sequencing data were trimmed at Q25 with fastp and processed into clonotypes with MiXCR by TCRdb, which kept only in-frame beta chains. Every distinct CDR3 protein forms one entry, paired with its most common genes and DNA. The V and J calls come from TCRdb's annotation, not from the publication. Counted in this sample were about 1.7 million distinct CDR3 sequences; about 30% of them appeared once. The top ten constitute less than 0.35% of the sample.

Its CDR3 holds 14 amino acids, cysteine through phenylalanine. Kept here is only the CDR3 DNA, which spans 42 bases and is read in frame from base 1. The germline V gene specifies SGHRS as CDR1 and YFSETQ as CDR2. All donors were healthy Caucasians. The chain is assembled from TRBV5-1 and TRBJ1-1; a tentative D call is TRBD1 (5 bases match). The material sequenced was cord blood. This TCR derives from a newborn girl in good health. The CDR3 here reads CASSWTTMNTEAFF. The DNA sequence follows: TGCGCTAGCAGCTGGACAACCATGAACACTGAAGCTTTCTTT.